This is a list of T cell receptor beta chains from one sample in a study of CD8 T cells in Susac syndrome. TCRdb itself ran the immunoSEQ multiplex PCR reads through MiXCR, one entry per CDR3 protein. The profile shows about 100,000 distinct CDR3 sequences, over 85% of them singletons. Source material: CD8+ T cells from PBMCs. Every receptor here comes from a human donor in good health. Both conserved end residues are part of each CDR3. D genes are given only for firm matches. Rows may omit the clone size; those that give it use once, few, many or a size class.

clone_size	j_call	d_call	v_call	cdr3_aa	cdr3_nt
NA	TRBJ2-7	TRBD2	TRBV13	CASSTRVSGGFYEQYF	TGTGCCAGCAGCACCCGTGTTAGCGGGGGCTTCTACGAGCAGTACTTC
NA	TRBJ2-3	NA	TRBV13	CASSPLTPGTQYF	TGTGCCAGCAGCCCCCTCACCCCTGGTACGCAGTATTTT
NA	TRBJ2-3	NA	TRBV5-6	CASSREGDTQYF	TGTGCCAGCAGCCGGGAAGGGGATACGCAGTATTTT
NA	TRBJ2-3	NA	TRBV4-1	CASSQTGLGQLDTQYF	TGCGCCAGCAGCCAAACTGGGCTAGGCCAGTTAGATACGCAGTATTTT
NA	TRBJ1-2	NA	TRBV7-9	CASSSPDSRGYTF	TGTGCCAGCAGCTCCCCGGACAGTAGGGGCTACACCTTC
NA	TRBJ1-2	NA	TRBV9	CASSIRTNDGYTF	TGTGCCAGCAGCATTCGGACAAACGATGGCTACACCTTC
NA	TRBJ1-1	NA	TRBV12-3/TRBV12-4	CASSLGTLNTEAFF	TGTGCCAGCAGTTTGGGGACACTGAACACTGAAGCTTTCTTT
NA	TRBJ2-1	NA	TRBV29-1	CSVDSGEQFF	TGCAGCGTTGACTCTGGTGAGCAGTTCTTC
NA	TRBJ2-5	NA	TRBV4-2	CASSQTLQETQYF	TGTGCCAGCAGCCAAACCCTCCAAGAGACCCAGTACTTC
NA	TRBJ2-5	NA	TRBV19	CASSNGAQETQYF	TGTGCCAGTAGTAATGGGGCTCAAGAGACCCAGTACTTC
NA	TRBJ2-3	NA	TRBV14	CASSQGGASSTDTQYF	TGTGCCAGCAGCCAAGGGGGAGCATCTAGCACAGATACGCAGTATTTT
NA	TRBJ2-3	NA	TRBV2	CASTGSTDTQYF	TGTGCCAGCACGGGTAGCACAGATACGCAGTATTTT
once	TRBJ1-1	NA	TRBV7-9	CASSEVIREAFF	TGTGCCAGCTCCGAAGTGATCCGTGAAGCTTTCTTT